The table lists the clone carrying this T cell receptor beta chain with many counts. The antigen is undetermined. V was shortened by 0 bases and J by 2 bases, with 3 bases between the two germline ends. Germline CDR1 is SGHAT and CDR2 is FQDESV (reference sequence). The CDR3 sequence is 13 residues long. These data are taken from a study of T-cell reconstitution after alpha-beta-depleted transplantation in children. The study's findings and limits: At around two months after transplant, the alpha-beta T cells were reportedly derived from several hundred expanded clones that came from non-depleted graft cells. T-cell numbers and diversity one year post-transplant derived largely from freshly generated T cells.

Preparing the TCRbeta library involved the use of unique molecular identifiers. TCRdb reprocessed the PCR reads with MiXCR, giving one entry per CDR3 protein. The sample has approximately 97,000 distinct CDR3 sequences; approximately 5.4% are singletons. The TCR was taken from a female patient aged 2-9 years who had a stem cell transplant for Fanconi anemia, so the T cells may come from the graft donor. The sequences come from PBMCs, mostly from graft donor cells, collected 60 days after TCRalphabeta/CD19-depleted stem cell transplant. The J gene is TRBJ2-3, the V gene TRBV11-1, with no clear D. The DNA for the CDR3 is TGTGCCAGCAGCTTAGCCTTCACAGATACGCAGTATTTT. Its translation is CASSLAFTDTQYF.